This TCR beta chain was documented in a study of CXCR3-negative and CXCR3-positive naive CD8 T cells. Findings of the study overall: CXCR3-positive naive cells carried more hydrophobic TRB CDR3s than CXCR3-negative naive cells did. In naive cells, CXCR3-negative and CXCR3-positive subsets had similar TRBV-TRBJ usage; memory cells differed.

Details on this clonotype: The antigen is undetermined.

UMI-tagged TRB cDNA libraries were built via 5' RACE. TCRdb reprocessed the 5' RACE reads, with one entry per CDR3 protein and no DNA. This repertoire comprises more than 80,000 distinct CDR3 sequences; its ten largest clones make up roughly 0.38%. The sequenced material came from naive CXCR3+ CD8+ T cells from blood. This sample's subset: CD45RO-CCR7+CD27+CD95- naive CD8+ T cells expressing CXCR3 (TNR3+). This TCR was sampled from a human donor in good health. Some clones in this sample may be carry-over from other donors' samples.

The CDR3 loop reads CSARDLRGDSYEQYF. The V call is TRBV20-1, the J call TRBJ2-7; the D call from TCRdb, TRBD1, cannot be confirmed without DNA. This CDR3 spans 15 amino acids. Germline V CDR1 and CDR2: DFQATT, SNEGSKA (reference sequence).